This TCR beta chain came from a study of cytomegalovirus exposure and HLA in healthy donors. Whole-study findings and limits: In a later analysis, CMV-associated beta chains were mostly HLA-associated, it appeared. In an earlier analysis, productive rearrangement rates for most beta V segments clustered near 87% or 30%. A later analysis found TCR association rates differed by HLA locus, highest for DRB1 and lowest for HLA-C.

Concerning this clone itself: Its antigen is unidentified. At the DNA level, this CDR3 is encoded by other sequences in the same sample as well.

Looked up from germline, CDR1 is SNHLY and CDR2 is FYNNEI. There are 14 residues in the CDR3. Germline trimming cut 6 bases from V and 7 bases from J; bases unmatched to any gene: 3. The PCR used 60 Vbeta and 13 Jbeta primers. The method was immunoSEQ multiplex PCR; TCRdb's version includes in-frame clones alone and lacks a portion of them. The sample shows more than 90,000 clones, around four fifths of them seen only once. At collection, donors were nominally healthy, but unrecorded immune exposures were probable. Material for sequencing was PBMCs. The rearrangement uses TRBV2 and TRBJ2-1, with 13 positions matching TRBD2. This clonotype originated in a man aged 35 to 55 in good health and CMV-seropositive. CDR3 sequence reads: CASRGTSGKNEQFF. CDR3 nucleotide sequence: TGTGCCAGCAGAGGGACTAGCGGGAAAAATGAGCAGTTCTTC. Complete variable domain (other parts from reference TRBV2 and TRBJ2-1): EPEVTQTPSHQVTQMGQEVILRCVPISNHLYFYWYRQILGQKVEFLVSFYNNEISEKSEIFDDQFSVERPDGSNFTLKIRSTKLEDSAMYFCASRGTSGKNEQFFGPGTRLTVL.